This TCR beta chain was observed in a study of CD8+CD57+ T cells in acquired aplastic anemia. Study overall: An average of roughly 3 ug of DNA was obtained from sorted CD4+ and CD8+ cells.

The CDR3 has 14 residues. The germline CDR1 and CDR2 sequences are LNHDA and SQIVND (reference sequence). V was clipped by 4 bases and J by 1 base, with 11 bases between them. The TCR beta profiling, which covered VDJ combination and CDR3 sequence, was carried out using genomic DNA as the template. Using its own MiXCR run on the reads, TCRdb lists one record per CDR3 protein. The sample lists approximately 130,000 distinct CDR3 sequences, 41% occurring once. This clonotype occurred many times. Its antigen is unknown. Findings and limits, study-wide: In common between the patients and the controls were more than 25 CD8+ CDR3 sequences.

The sample comprised sorted CD4+, CD8+, or CD8+CD57+ T cells (not recorded which) from PBMCs. This chain links TRBV19 with TRBJ2-7; D may match TRBD1 or TRBD2 (5 bases each). The receptor was derived from a human donor in good health, serving as a control. The CDR3 sequence is CASSKGTVSYEQYF. CDR3 in DNA: TGTGCCAGTAGTAAAGGGACGGTTTCCTACGAGCAGTACTTC. Full variable domain (outside the CDR3, taken from reference TRBV19 and TRBJ2-7): DGGITQSPKYLFRKEGQNVTLSCEQNLNHDAMYWYRQDPGQGLRLIYYSQIVNDFQKGDIAEGYSVSREKKESFPLTVTSAQKNPTAFYLCASSKGTVSYEQYFGPGTRLTVT.